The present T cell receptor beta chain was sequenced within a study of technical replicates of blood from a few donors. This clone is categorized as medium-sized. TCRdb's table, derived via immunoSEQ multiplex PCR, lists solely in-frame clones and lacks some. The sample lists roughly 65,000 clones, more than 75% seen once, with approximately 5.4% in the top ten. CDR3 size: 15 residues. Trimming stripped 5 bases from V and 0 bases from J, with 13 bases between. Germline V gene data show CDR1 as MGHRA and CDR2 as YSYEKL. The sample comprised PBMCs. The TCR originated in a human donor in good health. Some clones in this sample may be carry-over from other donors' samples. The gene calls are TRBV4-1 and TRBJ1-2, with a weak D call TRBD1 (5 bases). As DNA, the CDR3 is TGCGCCAGCAGCTGGAAAGGGGATACTAACTATGGCTACACCTTC. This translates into CASSWKGDTNYGYTF.